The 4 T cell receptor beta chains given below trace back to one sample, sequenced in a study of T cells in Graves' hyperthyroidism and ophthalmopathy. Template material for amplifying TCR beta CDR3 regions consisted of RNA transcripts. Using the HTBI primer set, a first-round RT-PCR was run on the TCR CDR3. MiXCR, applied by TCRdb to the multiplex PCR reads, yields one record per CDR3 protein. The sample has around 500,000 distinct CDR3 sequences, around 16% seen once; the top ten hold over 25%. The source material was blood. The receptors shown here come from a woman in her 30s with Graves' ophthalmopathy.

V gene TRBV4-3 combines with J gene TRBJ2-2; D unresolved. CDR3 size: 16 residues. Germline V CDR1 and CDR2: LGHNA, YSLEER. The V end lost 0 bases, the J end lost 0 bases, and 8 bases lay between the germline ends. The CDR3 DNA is TGCGCCAGCAGCCAAGATACCTCATCGAACACCGGGGAGCTGTTTTTT. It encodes CASSQDTSSNTGELFF.

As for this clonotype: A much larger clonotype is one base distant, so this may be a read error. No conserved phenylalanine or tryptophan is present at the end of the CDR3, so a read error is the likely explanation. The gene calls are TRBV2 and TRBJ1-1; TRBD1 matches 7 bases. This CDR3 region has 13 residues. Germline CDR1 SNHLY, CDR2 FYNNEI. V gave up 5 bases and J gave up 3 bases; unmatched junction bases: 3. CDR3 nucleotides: TGTGCCAGCAGTCCCGACAGGGACACTGAAGCTTTCTCT. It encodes CASSPDRDTEAFS.

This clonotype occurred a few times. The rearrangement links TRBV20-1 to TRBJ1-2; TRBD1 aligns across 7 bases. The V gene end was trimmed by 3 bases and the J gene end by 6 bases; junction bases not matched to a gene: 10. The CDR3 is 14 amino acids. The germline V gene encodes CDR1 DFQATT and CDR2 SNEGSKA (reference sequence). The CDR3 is CSASFPGDSNGYTF. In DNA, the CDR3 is TGCAGTGCTAGCTTCCCCGGGGACAGCAATGGCTACACCTTC.

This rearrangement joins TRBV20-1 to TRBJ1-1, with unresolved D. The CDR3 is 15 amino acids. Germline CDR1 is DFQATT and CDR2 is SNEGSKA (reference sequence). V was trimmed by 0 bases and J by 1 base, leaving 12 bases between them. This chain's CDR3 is CSARDLVLENTEAFF. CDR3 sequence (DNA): TGCAGTGCTAGAGATCTGGTACTTGAGAACACTGAAGCTTTCTTT.